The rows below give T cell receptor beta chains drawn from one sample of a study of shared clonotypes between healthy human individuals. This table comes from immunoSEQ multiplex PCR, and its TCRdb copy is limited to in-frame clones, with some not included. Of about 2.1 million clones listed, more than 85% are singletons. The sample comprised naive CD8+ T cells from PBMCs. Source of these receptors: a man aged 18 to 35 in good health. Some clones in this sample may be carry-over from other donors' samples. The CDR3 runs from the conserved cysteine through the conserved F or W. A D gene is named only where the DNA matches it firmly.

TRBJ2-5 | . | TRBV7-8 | CASSRGAQETQYF
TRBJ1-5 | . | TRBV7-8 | CASSRSYGGGLNQPQHF
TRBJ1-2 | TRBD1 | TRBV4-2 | CASSQDLGQGFHYGYTF
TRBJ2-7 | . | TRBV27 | CASSFWAERGHEQYF
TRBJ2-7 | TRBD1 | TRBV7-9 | CASSSRTGGYEQYF
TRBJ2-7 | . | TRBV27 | CASSPYPGDSYEQYF
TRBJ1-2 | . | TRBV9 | CASSVDPYGGDRNYGYTF
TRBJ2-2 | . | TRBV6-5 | CASNQGRAGELFF
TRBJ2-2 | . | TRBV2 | CASSDYVPSTGELFF
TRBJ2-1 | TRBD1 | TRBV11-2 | CASSSRDRDHEQFF
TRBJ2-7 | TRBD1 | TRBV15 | CATSIGQGLNEQYF
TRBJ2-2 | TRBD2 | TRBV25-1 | CASSDLLEAGDTGELFF
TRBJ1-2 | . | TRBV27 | CASSLRGLGYGYTF
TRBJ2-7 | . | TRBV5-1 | CASTSGWGYEQYF
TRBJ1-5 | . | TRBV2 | CASKSSHNQPQHF
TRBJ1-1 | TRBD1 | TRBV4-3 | CASSQDRGQGGIDTEAFF
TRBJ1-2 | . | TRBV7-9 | CASSLAQGNYGYTF
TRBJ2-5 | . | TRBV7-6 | CASSSPDRRETQYF
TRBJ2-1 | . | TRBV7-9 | CASSPSGTGNEQFF
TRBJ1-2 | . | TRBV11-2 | CASSLLDRDNYGYTF
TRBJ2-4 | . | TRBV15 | CATSPRTNEGNIQYF
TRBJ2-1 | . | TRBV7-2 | CASSTGTIFYNEQFF
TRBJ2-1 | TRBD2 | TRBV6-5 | CASSYSGRAAEQFF
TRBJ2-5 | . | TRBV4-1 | CASRGPGKETQYF
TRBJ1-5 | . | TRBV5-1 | CASSLTGFNQPQHF
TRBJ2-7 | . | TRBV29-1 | CSALGTNYEQYF
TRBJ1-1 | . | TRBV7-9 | CASSPFPNTEAFF
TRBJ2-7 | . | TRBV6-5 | CASSRSGENYEQYF
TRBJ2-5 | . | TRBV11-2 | CASSLITNFETQYF
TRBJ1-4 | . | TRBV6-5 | CASSPGAATNEKLFF
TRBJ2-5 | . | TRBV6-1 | CASRITVAPTSTQYF
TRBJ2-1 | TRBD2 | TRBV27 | CASSIRDYNNEQFF
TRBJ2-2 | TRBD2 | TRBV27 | CASTPSGRWAGELFF
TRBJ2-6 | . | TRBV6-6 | CASSYSRSGANVLTF
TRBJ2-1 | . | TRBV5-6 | CASSLWGLPSYNEQFF
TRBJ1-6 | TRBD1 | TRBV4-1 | CASSPAGTGVNSPLHF
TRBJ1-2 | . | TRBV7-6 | CASSLDSSPYRDGYTF
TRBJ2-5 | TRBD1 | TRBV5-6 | CASSKDRLVQETQYF
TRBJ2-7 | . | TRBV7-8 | CASRTRGGYEQYF
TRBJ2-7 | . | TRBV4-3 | CASSPGRSSYEQYF
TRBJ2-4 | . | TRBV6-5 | CSSGGPKNIQYF
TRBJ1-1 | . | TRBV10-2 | CASVGHPNTEAFF
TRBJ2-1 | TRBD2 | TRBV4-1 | CASSHGSGSKVYNEQFF
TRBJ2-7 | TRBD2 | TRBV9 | CASSPGLAGTYEQYF
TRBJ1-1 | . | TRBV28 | CASSLDPRGAGTEAFF
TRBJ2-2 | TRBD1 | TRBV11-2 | CASSPRTGPDGELFF
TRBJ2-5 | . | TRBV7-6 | CASSHRWETQYF
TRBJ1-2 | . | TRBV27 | CASSLSAGPANYGYTF